What follows describes a single T cell receptor beta chain. Its antigen is unknown. The data were produced by immunoSEQ multiplex PCR, yet TCRdb's version contains in-frame clones alone and is incomplete. This table holds roughly 81,000 clones, 65% to 90% found once. The CDR3 has 14 residues. J lost 11 bases, V lost 7 bases, and 12 bases had no gene match. CDR1 MNHNY and CDR2 SVGAGI come from the germline V gene (reference sequence). The data stem from a study of T cell responses to AZD1222 COVID-19 vaccine. Whole-study results and caveats: Seropositivity was recorded at baseline in only five to seven AZD1222 recipients. Most donors were white British, females outnumbered males, and clonal diversity was possibly underestimated. Spike was spanned by vaccine-associated CD4 TCRs, which were dominant at 160-218 and 743-854. Compared with day 0, the breadth and depth of the Spike-specific TCR repertoire rose significantly after two doses of AZD1222.

The chain employs TRBV6-6 and TRBJ1-1; 11 nucleotides agree with TRBD1. The material was peripheral blood, obtained on day 0 of AZD1222 vaccination. This sequence was found in an adult in good health. The DNA of the CDR3 is TGTGCCAGCATACCGGGACAGGGGGAAGGTTGGGCTTTCTTT. Translation: CASIPGQGEGWAFF.